This TCR beta chain originates from a study of T-cell memory formation after mild COVID-19. Notes on the study in general: Later expanders leaned CD4+, whereas day 15 to 85 contracting clones were balanced CD4/CD8. In pre-infection memory, a portion of responding clones appeared, which suggested that cross-reactive memory joined.

Trimming removed 4 bases at V and 0 bases at J, with 11 bases between. The CDR3 runs to 15 residues. Amplification by 5'RACE using constant-segment primers produced TCR alpha and TCR beta cDNA libraries that carried sample barcodes and UMIs. In TCRdb, the 5' RACE reads were re-called with MiXCR into one record per CDR3 protein. This table has approximately 500,000 distinct CDR3 sequences, approximately 23% appearing once. In its sample, this clonotype was seen a few times. Antigen: not known. The sequenced sample was PBMCs or a T cell subset sorted from them (not recorded which). The rearrangement links TRBV12-3 or TRBV12-4 to TRBJ2-3, with D perhaps being TRBD1 or TRBD2 (7 bases each). The clonotype originates from an adult woman who had mild COVID-19 (a few samples of this study predate the infection). Cell type and time point are not known. The CDR3: CASSWEGASTDTQYF. The CDR3 DNA is TGTGCCAGCAGTTGGGAGGGGGCTAGCACAGATACGCAGTATTTT.